The T cell receptor beta chain described here comes from a study of T-cell reconstitution after alpha-beta-depleted transplantation in children. CDR3 length: 13 residues. The V and J ends lost 5 bases and 3 bases respectively, with 8 bases between them. Germline V CDR1 and CDR2: KGHSH, LQKENI. This clonotype has only a few counts. Antigen: not known. Whole-study results and caveats: It was reported that alpha-beta T cells came from several hundred expanded graft clones (about two months after transplant).

It was with unique molecular identifiers that the TCRbeta library was prepared. TCRdb independently ran MiXCR on the PCR reads; one entry per CDR3 protein. The table records about 200,000 distinct CDR3 sequences, under 20% of them present only once. Sequencing was performed on PBMCs, mostly from graft donor cells, taken 360 days after TCRalphabeta/CD19-depleted stem cell transplant. The chain combines TRBV18 with TRBJ1-5; unclear D gene. The TCR was taken from a male patient aged 2 to 10 who had a stem cell transplant for acute lymphoblastic leukemia, so the T cells may come from the graft donor. This CDR3 is CASSRDINQPQHF. In DNA, the CDR3 is TGTGCCAGCTCAAGAGATATCAATCAGCCCCAGCATTTT.